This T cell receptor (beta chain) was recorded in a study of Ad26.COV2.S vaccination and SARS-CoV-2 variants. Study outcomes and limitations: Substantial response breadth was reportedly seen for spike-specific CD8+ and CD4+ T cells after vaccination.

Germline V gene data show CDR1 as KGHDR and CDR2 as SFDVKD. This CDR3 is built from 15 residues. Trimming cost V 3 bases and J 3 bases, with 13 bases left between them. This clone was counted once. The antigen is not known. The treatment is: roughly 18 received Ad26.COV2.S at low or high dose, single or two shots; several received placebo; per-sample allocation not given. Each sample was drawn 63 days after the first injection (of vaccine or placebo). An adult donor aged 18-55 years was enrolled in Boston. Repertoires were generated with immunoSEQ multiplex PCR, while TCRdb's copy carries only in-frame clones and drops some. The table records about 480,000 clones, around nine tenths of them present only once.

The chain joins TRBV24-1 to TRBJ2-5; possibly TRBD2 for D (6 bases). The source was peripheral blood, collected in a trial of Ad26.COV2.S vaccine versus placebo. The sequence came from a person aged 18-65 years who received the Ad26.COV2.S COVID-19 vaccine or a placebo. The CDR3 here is CATSDPRGGKETQYF. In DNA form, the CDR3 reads TGTGCCACCAGTGATCCCCGTGGGGGGAAAGAGACCCAGTACTTC.